This T cell receptor beta chain was obtained from a study of tumor-infiltrating lymphocytes in oesophageal squamous cell carcinoma. This clonotype ranks as medium-sized. TCRdb re-called the PCR reads through MiXCR, storing one row per CDR3 protein. Among nearly 11,000 distinct CDR3 sequences, around 56% were seen once, and the ten largest hold 15% to 20%. The sample taken for sequencing was esophageal tumor tissue. This receptor was taken from a female donor with esophageal squamous cell carcinoma.

The CDR3, as DNA: TGCGCCAGCAGTTCGGGCTATGGGGGGAGGGCACGAGGTGAGCAGTTCTTC. Amino acid sequence: CASSSGYGGRARGEQFF. The chain joins TRBV10-2 to TRBJ2-1, with 7 bases matching TRBD2. The CDR3 spans 17 residues. Per germline, CDR1 WSHSY and CDR2 SAAADI. Germline trimming cut 5 bases from V and 9 bases from J; bases unmatched to any gene: 19.